This T cell receptor beta chain was found in a study of early T cells in non-severe SARS-CoV-2 infection. The CDR3 loop spans 17 amino acids. Trimming took 5 bases from V and 7 from J; bases not matched to a gene: 10. Per germline, CDR1 SGHVS and CDR2 FNYEAQ. Individual cDNA molecules carried attached unique molecular identifiers. TCRdb itself ran the 5' RACE reads through MiXCR, one entry per CDR3 protein. This sample has just over 25,000 distinct CDR3 sequences, with about 4% found just once. This clonotype was found a few times. This chain links TRBV7-6 with TRBJ2-3, with TRBD2 identical over 15 bases. The sequence was obtained from an adult who was a healthcare worker with PCR-confirmed SARS-CoV-2 infection or an uninfected control (not recorded which). Sequenced material: whole blood. In DNA form, the CDR3 reads TGTGCCAGCAGCGTGGGACTAGCGGGAGGACTCGCGAATACGCAGTATTTT. Its translation: CASSVGLAGGLANTQYF.